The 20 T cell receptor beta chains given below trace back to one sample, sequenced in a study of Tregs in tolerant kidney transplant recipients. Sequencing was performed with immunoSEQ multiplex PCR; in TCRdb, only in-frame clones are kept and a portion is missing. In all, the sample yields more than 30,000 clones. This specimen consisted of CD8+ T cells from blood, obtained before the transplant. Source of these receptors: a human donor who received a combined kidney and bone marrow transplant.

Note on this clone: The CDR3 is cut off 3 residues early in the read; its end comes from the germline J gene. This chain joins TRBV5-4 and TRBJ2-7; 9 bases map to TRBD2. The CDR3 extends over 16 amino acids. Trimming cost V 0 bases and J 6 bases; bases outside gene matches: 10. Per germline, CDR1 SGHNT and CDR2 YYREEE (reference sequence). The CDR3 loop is CASSLGFSGSMSEQYF. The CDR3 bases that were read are TGTGCCAGCAGCTTGGGGTTTAGCGGGAGTATGAGCGAG.

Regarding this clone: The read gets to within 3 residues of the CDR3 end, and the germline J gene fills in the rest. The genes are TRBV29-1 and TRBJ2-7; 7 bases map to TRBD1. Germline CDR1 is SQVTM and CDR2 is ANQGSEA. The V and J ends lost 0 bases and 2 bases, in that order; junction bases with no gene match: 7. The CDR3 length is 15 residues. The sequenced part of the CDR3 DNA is TGCAGCGTTGAAGACGGGACAGTATCCACCTACGAG. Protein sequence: CSVEDGTVSTYE. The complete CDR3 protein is CSVEDGTVSTYEQYF.

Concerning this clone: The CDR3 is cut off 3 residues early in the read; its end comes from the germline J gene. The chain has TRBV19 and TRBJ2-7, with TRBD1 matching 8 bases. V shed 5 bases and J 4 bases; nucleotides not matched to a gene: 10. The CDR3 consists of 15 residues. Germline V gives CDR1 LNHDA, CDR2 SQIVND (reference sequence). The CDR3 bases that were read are TGTGCCAGTAGTTCCGAGGACAGGGTCTTGTACGAG. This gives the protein CASSSEDRVLYE. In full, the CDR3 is CASSSEDRVLYEQYF.

The sequenced CDR3 bases are TGTGCCAGCAGCCCCCATCCGGGACTAGGGGTCTACAATGAG. Its protein product is CASSPHPGLGVYNE. The entire CDR3 protein is CASSPHPGLGVYNEQFF. This chain uses TRBV13 with TRBJ2-1; 8 nucleotides agree with TRBD2. Coverage ceases 3 residues before the CDR3 finishes, and the germline J gene fills in the end. This CDR3 is built from 17 residues. Germline lookup yields CDR1 PRHDT and CDR2 FYEKMQ (reference sequence). The trim removed 5 bases at V and 3 bases at J, leaving 12 bases unmatched.

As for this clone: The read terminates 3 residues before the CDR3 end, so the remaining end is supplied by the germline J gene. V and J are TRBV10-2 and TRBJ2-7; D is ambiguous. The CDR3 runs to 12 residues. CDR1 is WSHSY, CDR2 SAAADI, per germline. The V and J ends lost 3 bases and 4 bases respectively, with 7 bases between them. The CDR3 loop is CASSDLRYEQYF. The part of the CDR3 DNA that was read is TGCGCCAGCAGTGACCTCCGGTACGAG.

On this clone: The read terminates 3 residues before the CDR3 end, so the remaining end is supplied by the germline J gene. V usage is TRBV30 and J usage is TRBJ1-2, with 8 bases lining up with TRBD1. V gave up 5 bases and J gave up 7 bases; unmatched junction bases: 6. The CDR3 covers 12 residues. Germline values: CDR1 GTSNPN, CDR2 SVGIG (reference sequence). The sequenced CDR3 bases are TGTGCCTGGGATGGACAGGGCCCTGGC. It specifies CAWDGQGPG. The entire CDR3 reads CAWDGQGPGYTF.

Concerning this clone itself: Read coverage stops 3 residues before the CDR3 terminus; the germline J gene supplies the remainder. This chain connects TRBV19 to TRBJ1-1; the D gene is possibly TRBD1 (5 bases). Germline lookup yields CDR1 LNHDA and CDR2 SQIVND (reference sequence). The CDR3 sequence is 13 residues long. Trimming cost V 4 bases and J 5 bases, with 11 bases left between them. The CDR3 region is CASSTPGITEAFF. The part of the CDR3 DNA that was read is TGTGCCAGTAGTACCCCAGGGATTACTGAA. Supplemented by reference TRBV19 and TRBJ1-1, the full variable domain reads DGGITQSPKYLFRKEGQNVTLSCEQNLNHDAMYWYRQDPGQGLRLIYYSQIVNDFQKGDIAEGYSVSREKKESFPLTVTSAQKNPTAFYLCASSTPGITEAFFGQGTRLTVV.

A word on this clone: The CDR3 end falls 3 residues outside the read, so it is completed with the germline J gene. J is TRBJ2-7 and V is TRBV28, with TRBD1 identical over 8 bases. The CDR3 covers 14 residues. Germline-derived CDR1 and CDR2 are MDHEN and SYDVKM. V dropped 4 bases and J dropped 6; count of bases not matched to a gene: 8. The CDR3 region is CASSSDRVEVEQYF. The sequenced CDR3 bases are TGTGCCAGCAGTTCGGACAGGGTAGAGGTCGAG.

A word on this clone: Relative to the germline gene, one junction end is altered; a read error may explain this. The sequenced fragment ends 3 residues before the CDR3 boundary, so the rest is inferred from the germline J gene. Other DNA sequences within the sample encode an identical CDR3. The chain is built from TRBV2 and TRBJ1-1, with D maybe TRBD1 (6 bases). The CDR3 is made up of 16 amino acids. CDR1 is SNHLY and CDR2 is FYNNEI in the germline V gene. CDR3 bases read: TGCGCCAGCAGTGAATGGGGGCCCGGGATGAACACTGAA. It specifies CASSEWGPGMNTE. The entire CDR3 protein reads CASSEWGPGMNTEAFF.

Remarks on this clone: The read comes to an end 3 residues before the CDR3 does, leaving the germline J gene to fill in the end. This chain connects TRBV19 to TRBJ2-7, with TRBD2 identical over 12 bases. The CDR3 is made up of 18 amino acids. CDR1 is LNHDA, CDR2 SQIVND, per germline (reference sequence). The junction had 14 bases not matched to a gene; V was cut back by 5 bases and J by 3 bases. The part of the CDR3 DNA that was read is TGTGCCAGTAGTCTCTCGACTAGCGGGGGAGGGGGGGTCTACGAG. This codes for CASSLSTSGGGGVYE. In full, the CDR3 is CASSLSTSGGGGVYEQYF.

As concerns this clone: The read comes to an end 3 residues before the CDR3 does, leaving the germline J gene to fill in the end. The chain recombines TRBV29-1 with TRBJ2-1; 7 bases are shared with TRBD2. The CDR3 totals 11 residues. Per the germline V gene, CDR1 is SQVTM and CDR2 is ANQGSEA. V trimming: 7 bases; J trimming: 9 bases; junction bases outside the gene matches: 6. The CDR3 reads CSAPAGSEQFF. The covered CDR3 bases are TGCAGCGCCCCAGCGGGAAGTGAG.

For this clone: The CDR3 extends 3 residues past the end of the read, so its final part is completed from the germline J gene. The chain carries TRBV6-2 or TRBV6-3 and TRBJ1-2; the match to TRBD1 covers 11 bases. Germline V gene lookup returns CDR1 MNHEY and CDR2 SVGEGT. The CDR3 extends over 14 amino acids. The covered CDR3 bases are TGTGCCAGCAGTTACCTGGGACAGGGGGACGGC. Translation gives CASSYLGQGDG. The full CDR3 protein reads CASSYLGQGDGYTF.

CDR3 DNA, as far as it was read: TGTGCCAGTAGTATAGATATTGGCGGGGCCTACGAG. This gives the protein CASSIDIGGAYE. The CDR3 reads in full as CASSIDIGGAYEQYF. The chain links TRBV19 to TRBJ2-7; D may be TRBD2 (6 bases). The CDR3 is cut off 3 residues early in the read; its end comes from the germline J gene. The CDR3 length is 15 residues. V lost 0 bases and J lost 2, with 11 bases in between. Germline CDR1 is LNHDA and CDR2 is SQIVND (reference sequence).

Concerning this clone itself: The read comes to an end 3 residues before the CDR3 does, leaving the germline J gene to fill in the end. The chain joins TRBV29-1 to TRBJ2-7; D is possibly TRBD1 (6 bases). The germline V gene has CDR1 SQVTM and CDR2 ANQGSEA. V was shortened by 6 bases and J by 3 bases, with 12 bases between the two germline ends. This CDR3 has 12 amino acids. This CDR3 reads CSVRTGIYEQYF. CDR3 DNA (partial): TGCAGCGTAAGAACAGGGATCTACGAG.

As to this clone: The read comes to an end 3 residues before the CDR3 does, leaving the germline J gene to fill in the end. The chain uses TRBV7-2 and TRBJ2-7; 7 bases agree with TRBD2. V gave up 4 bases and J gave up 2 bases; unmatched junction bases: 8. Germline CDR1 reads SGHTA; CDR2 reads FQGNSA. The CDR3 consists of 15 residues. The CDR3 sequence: CASSWGGGGPYEQYF. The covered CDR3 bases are TGTGCCAGCAGCTGGGGAGGCGGGGGACCCTACGAG.

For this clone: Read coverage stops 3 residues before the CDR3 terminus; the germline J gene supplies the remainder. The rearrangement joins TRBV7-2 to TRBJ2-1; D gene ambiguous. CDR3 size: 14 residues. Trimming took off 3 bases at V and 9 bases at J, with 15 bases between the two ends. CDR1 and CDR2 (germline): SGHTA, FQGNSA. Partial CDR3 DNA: TGTGCCAGCAGCTTCTTGCCTCCGCCGGGTGAG. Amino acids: CASSFLPPPGE. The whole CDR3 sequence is CASSFLPPPGEQFF.

The CDR3 is CASSFGASGYNEQFF. The DNA read from the CDR3 is TGTGCCAGCAGCTTTGGGGCTAGCGGATACAATGAG. The J gene is TRBJ2-1, the V gene TRBV7-3; TRBD2 aligns across 7 bases. The read falls 3 residues short of the CDR3 end, and the missing part is taken from the germline J gene. J lost 4 bases, V lost 3 bases, and 6 bases had no gene match. CDR1 and CDR2 (germline): SGHTA, FQGTGA. The CDR3 extends over 15 amino acids.

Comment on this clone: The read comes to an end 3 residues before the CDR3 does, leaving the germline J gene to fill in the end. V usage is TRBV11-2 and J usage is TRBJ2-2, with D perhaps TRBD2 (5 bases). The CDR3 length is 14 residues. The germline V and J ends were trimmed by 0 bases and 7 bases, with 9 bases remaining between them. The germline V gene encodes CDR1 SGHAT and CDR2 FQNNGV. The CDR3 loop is CASSLESGIGELFF. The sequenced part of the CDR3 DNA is TGTGCCAGCAGCTTAGAATCGGGGATCGGGGAG.

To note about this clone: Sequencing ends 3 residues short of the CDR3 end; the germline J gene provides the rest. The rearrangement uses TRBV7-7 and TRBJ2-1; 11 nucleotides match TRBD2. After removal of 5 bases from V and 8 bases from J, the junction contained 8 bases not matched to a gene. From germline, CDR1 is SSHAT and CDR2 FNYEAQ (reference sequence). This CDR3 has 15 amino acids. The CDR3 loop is CASSPVAGGPHEQFF. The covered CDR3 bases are TGTGCCAGCAGCCCAGTAGCGGGAGGGCCCCATGAG.

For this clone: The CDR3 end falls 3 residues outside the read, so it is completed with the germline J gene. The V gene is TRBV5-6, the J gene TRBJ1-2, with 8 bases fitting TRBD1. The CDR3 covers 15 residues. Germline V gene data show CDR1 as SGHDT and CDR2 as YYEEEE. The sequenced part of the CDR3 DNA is TGTGCCAGCAGCTTGGGGCAGGGGGCATCAGGGGGC. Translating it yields CASSLGQGASGG. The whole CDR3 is CASSLGQGASGGYTF.